These 27 T cell receptor beta chains share one sample of origin, sequenced in a study of cytomegalovirus exposure and HLA in healthy donors. PCR was performed using 60 Vbeta and 13 Jbeta primers. Sequencing was performed with immunoSEQ multiplex PCR; in TCRdb, only in-frame clones are kept and a portion is missing. This sample lists 85,000 to 90,000 clones; its ten largest clones have approximately 15%. The sample taken for sequencing was PBMCs. The receptors were sampled from a man in his fifties in good health and CMV-seropositive.

The chain uses TRBV28 and TRBJ2-1; D uncertain. Trimming removed 2 bases at V and 8 bases at J, with 16 bases between. Germline V gene sequence: CDR1 MDHEN, CDR2 SYDVKM. This CDR3 contains 15 residues. The CDR3 nucleotides read TGTGCCAGCAGTTTACCCCAAAAGGCCACAGATGAGCAGTTCTTC. The encoded protein is CASSLPQKATDEQFF.

V usage is TRBV5-6 and J usage is TRBJ2-7, with 7 bases aligning to TRBD1. The J segment lost 2 bases and the V segment lost 3 bases, leaving 11 bases of the junction unmatched. Germline values: CDR1 SGHDT, CDR2 YYEEEE. The CDR3 has 16 residues. This CDR3 reads CASSSMGTERTYEQYV. In nucleotides, the CDR3 is TGTGCCAGCAGCTCGATGGGGACAGAGAGGACCTACGAGCAGTACGTC.

The V and J genes are TRBV11-2 and TRBJ2-7; maybe TRBD2 (5 bases). CDR3 length: 14 residues. Trimming pared 3 bases from V and 0 bases from J, leaving 9 bases between. Germline CDR1 is SGHAT and CDR2 is FQNNGV. Here the CDR3 DNA reads TGTGCCAGCAGCTTTGACTACCACTCCTACGAGCAGTACTTC. This translates into CASSFDYHSYEQYF.

J is TRBJ1-2 and V is TRBV19; TRBD1 matches 11 bases. Germline V lookup: CDR1 LNHDA, CDR2 SQIVND (reference sequence). CDR3 length: 15 amino acids. V lost 4 bases to trimming and J lost 4 bases; unmatched junction nucleotides: 5. CDR3 nucleotide sequence: TGTGCCAGTAGTACCGGGACAGGGGGACCCTATGGCTACACCTTC. Encoded protein: CASSTGTGGPYGYTF.

The chain links TRBV5-1 to TRBJ1-1, with D possibly being TRBD1 (6 bases). This CDR3 is built from 15 residues. In germline, CDR1 is SGHRS, CDR2 YFSETQ. The V and J ends lost 4 bases and 6 bases respectively, with 19 bases between them. The CDR3 DNA reads TGCGCCAGCAGCCCGGCACCTCCAGGGGACGCTGAAGCTTTCTTT. Translation: CASSPAPPGDAEAFF. Filled out from reference TRBV5-1 and TRBJ1-1, the complete variable domain reads KAGVTQTPRYLIKTRGQQVTLSCSPISGHRSVSWYQQTPGQGLQFLFEYFSETQRNKGNFPGRFSGRQFSNSRSEMNVSTLELGDSALYLCASSPAPPGDAEAFFGQGTRLTVV.

V and J are TRBV19 and TRBJ1-2, with D unclear. The V end lost 8 bases, the J end lost 0 bases, and 7 bases lay between the germline ends. The CDR3 covers 12 residues. The germline CDR1 and CDR2 sequences are LNHDA and SQIVND (reference sequence). CDR3 residues: CASGSANYGYTF. The CDR3 DNA is TGTGCCAGTGGTTCAGCTAACTATGGCTACACCTTC.

The chain joins TRBV7-2 to TRBJ2-7, with D hard to call. The V and J ends lost 4 bases and 2 bases respectively, with 12 bases between them. The CDR3 has 14 amino acids. In germline, CDR1 is SGHTA, CDR2 FQGNSA. CDR3 protein: CASSYQSGPYEQYV. The CDR3 DNA follows: TGTGCCAGCAGCTATCAATCTGGGCCCTACGAGCAGTACGTC.

This chain joins TRBV27 and TRBJ1-4, with D perhaps TRBD1 (6 bases). Per germline, CDR1 MNHEY and CDR2 SMNVEV (reference sequence). This CDR3 is built from 15 residues. The V gene lost 2 bases and the J gene lost 7 bases, with 14 bases spanning the gap. The CDR3 region has the DNA TGTGCCAGCAGTTTAACAGGGTTTTATAGTGAAAAACTGTTTTTT. It specifies CASSLTGFYSEKLFF.

The rearrangement uses TRBV11-2 and TRBJ1-2, with TRBD1 matching 9 bases. Trimming cost V 5 bases and J 8 bases; bases outside gene matches: 6. Germline values: CDR1 SGHAT, CDR2 FQNNGV. The CDR3 spans 13 residues. The CDR3 spells CASSPGQGRGYTF. DNA for the CDR3: TGTGCCAGCAGCCCGGGACAGGGCCGCGGCTACACCTTC.

The genes are TRBV18 and TRBJ1-1, with D maybe TRBD1 (6 bases). Germline CDR1 reads KGHSH; CDR2 reads LQKENI. V was shortened by 3 bases and J by 4 bases, with 18 bases between the two germline ends. The CDR3 runs 16 residues. The CDR3 DNA sequence: TGTGCCAGCTCACCCCGAGGGGTGGGGGCTGGCACTGAAGCTTTCTTT. It codes for CASSPRGVGAGTEAFF.

This CDR3 is CASRGTGGANYGYTF. The DNA of the CDR3 is TGTGCCAGCAGAGGGACAGGGGGCGCGAACTATGGCTACACCTTC. The chain has TRBV5-8 and TRBJ1-2, with 12 bases matching TRBD1. The V gene end was trimmed by 5 bases and the J gene end by 2 bases; junction bases not matched to a gene: 4. This CDR3 is 15 amino acids long. Germline V CDR1 and CDR2: SGHTS, YDEGEE. Full variable domain (rest looked up from reference TRBV5-8 and TRBJ1-2): EAGVTQSPTHLIKTRGQQATLRCSPISGHTSVYWYQQALGLGLQFLLWYDEGEERNRGNFPPRFSGRQFPNYSSELNVNALELEDSALYLCASRGTGGANYGYTFGSGTRLTVV.

The V gene is TRBV4-1, the J gene TRBJ2-7; 13 bases agree with TRBD2. The CDR3 is made up of 15 amino acids. The J segment lost 3 bases and the V segment lost 7 bases, leaving 6 bases of the junction unmatched. In germline, CDR1 is MGHRA, CDR2 YSYEKL. CDR3 DNA: TGCGCCAGCACTGGACTAGCGGGAGACCTCTACGAGCAGTACGTC. Its translation: CASTGLAGDLYEQYV.

The J gene is TRBJ1-1, the V gene TRBV10-1, with a possible D match to TRBD1 (5 bases). CDR3 length: 14 residues. V was cut by 0 bases and J by 6 bases, with 11 bases left in between. Germline V lookup: CDR1 WNHNN, CDR2 SYGVQD (reference sequence). For the CDR3, the DNA is TGCGCCAGCAGTGAGTCGAAAGGGGTGGCTGAAGCTTTCTTT. Translated: CASSESKGVAEAFF.

This chain links TRBV18 with TRBJ2-7; tentative D call: TRBD1 (5 bases). Germline CDR1 and CDR2: KGHSH and LQKENI. V lost 2 bases and J 5 bases, leaving 19 bases between the germline ends. CDR3 length: 16 residues. CDR3 sequence reads: CASSPVEERGKHEQYF. The CDR3 coding sequence is TGTGCCAGCTCACCAGTAGAGGAAAGGGGCAAGCACGAGCAGTACTTC. Together with reference TRBV18 and TRBJ2-7, the CDR3 gives the full variable domain: NAGVMQNPRHLVRRRGQEARLRCSPMKGHSHVYWYRQLPEEGLKFMVYLQKENIIDESGMPKERFSAEFPKEGPSILRIQQVVRGDSAAYFCASSPVEERGKHEQYFGPGTRLTVT.

The V and J genes are TRBV4-2 and TRBJ2-1; a possible D gene is TRBD2 (6 bases). The length of the CDR3 is 15 residues. CDR1 is LGHNA and CDR2 is YNFKEQ in the germline V gene. Trimming took 4 bases from V and 0 from J, leaving 10 bases between them. CDR3 sequence: CASSPGGSSYNEQFF. CDR3 DNA: TGTGCCAGCAGCCCCGGGGGATCCTCCTACAATGAGCAGTTCTTC.

Written as DNA, the CDR3 is TGTGCCACCCTAGCGGGAGATGTGGATGAGCAGTTCTTC. Translated: CATLAGDVDEQFF. The chain is built from TRBV10-3 and TRBJ2-1; TRBD2 aligns across 10 bases. V lost 10 bases, J lost 8 bases, and 8 bases stayed unmatched. This CDR3 is 13 amino acids long. Germline lookup yields CDR1 ENHRY and CDR2 SYGVKD.

J is TRBJ2-1 and V is TRBV9, with D hard to call. Germline CDR1 and CDR2: SGDLS and YYNGEE. This CDR3 has 15 residues. The V and J ends lost 4 bases and 6 bases respectively, with 17 bases between them. CDR3 loop: CASSLQAMEFNEQFF. The DNA of the CDR3 is TGTGCCAGCAGCCTTCAAGCCATGGAGTTCAATGAGCAGTTCTTC. The full variable domain, its missing parts supplied by reference TRBV9 and TRBJ2-1, is DSGVTQTPKHLITATGQRVTLRCSPRSGDLSVYWYQQSLDQGLQFLIQYYNGEERAKGNILERFSAQQFPDLHSELNLSSLELGDSALYFCASSLQAMEFNEQFFGPGTRLTVL.

The chain couples TRBV5-1 to TRBJ1-1, with D possibly being TRBD1 (5 bases). The germline CDR1 and CDR2 sequences are SGHRS and YFSETQ. This CDR3 has 15 amino acids. The V end was cut by 4 bases, the J end by 7 bases, with 20 bases between. In nucleotides, the CDR3 is TGCGCCAGCAGCCATTGGTCAGGCAGGGTCGATGAAGCTTTCTTT. Amino acid sequence: CASSHWSGRVDEAFF.

The chain carries TRBV30 and TRBJ2-7; D gene unclear. The ends were cut back, 4 bases at V and 2 bases at J, with 9 bases in the middle. The V gene's germline CDR1 is GTSNPN and CDR2 SVGIG (reference sequence). The CDR3 consists of 12 residues. The CDR3 bases are TGTGCCTGGAAGAGGTTCCCCTACGAGCAGTACTTC. Protein product: CAWKRFPYEQYF.

The chain carries TRBV7-2 and TRBJ2-5; tentatively, D is TRBD2 (5 bases). CDR1 and CDR2 (germline): SGHTA, FQGNSA. There are 13 residues in the CDR3. Trimming stripped 5 bases from V and 5 bases from J, with 12 bases between. The CDR3 DNA reads TGTGCCAGCAGCCTAACTAGTGGGGAGACCCAGTACTTC. Protein sequence: CASSLTSGETQYF. The full variable domain, in which reference TRBV7-2 and TRBJ2-5 provide the parts outside the CDR3, is GAGVSQSPSNKVTEKGKDVELRCDPISGHTALYWYRQSLGQGLEFLIYFQGNSAPDKSGLPSDRFSAERTGGSVSTLTIQRTQQEDSAVYLCASSLTSGETQYFGPGTRLLVL.

V and J are TRBV7-9 and TRBJ1-5, with D possibly TRBD1 on 6 matching bases. This CDR3 spans 17 amino acids. The V gene's germline CDR1 is SEHNR and CDR2 FQNEAQ (reference sequence). Trimming removed 1 base from V and 3 bases from J, with 16 bases in between. CDR3 DNA sequence: TGTGCCAGCAGCTTAGGTTCCTGGACAGTTCTCAATCAGCCCCAGCATTTT. Amino acids: CASSLGSWTVLNQPQHF. The whole variable domain, filled in from reference TRBV7-9 and TRBJ1-5, reads DTGVSQNPRHKITKRGQNVTFRCDPISEHNRLYWYRQTLGQGPEFLTYFQNEAQLEKSRLLSDRFSAERPKGSFSTLEIQRTEQGDSAMYLCASSLGSWTVLNQPQHFGDGTRLSIL.

The gene calls are TRBV5-4 and TRBJ2-5, with D perhaps matching TRBD2 (5 bases). V gave up 0 bases and J gave up 5 bases, with 17 bases separating them. CDR3 length: 16 residues. Germline-derived CDR1 and CDR2 are SGHNT and YYREEE (reference sequence). The DNA for the CDR3 is TGTGCCAGCAGCTTGGGGTCCCCCGGGATCGGTGAGACCCAGTACTTC. Encoded protein: CASSLGSPGIGETQYF.

V is TRBV6-6 and J is TRBJ2-3, with D unclear. CDR1 is MNHNY, CDR2 SVGAGI, per germline (reference sequence). This CDR3 comprises 11 residues. The ends were cut back, 6 bases at V and 3 bases at J, with 4 bases in the middle. The CDR3 sequence: CASSLTDTQYF. CDR3 bases: TGTGCCAGCAGCCTTACAGATACGCAGTATTTT.

The rearrangement joins TRBV5-4 to TRBJ1-2; TRBD1 aligns across 7 bases. V trimming: 4 bases; J trimming: 8 bases; junction bases outside the gene matches: 2. The CDR3 has 11 residues. Germline values: CDR1 SGHNT, CDR2 YYREEE (reference sequence). CDR3 sequence: CASSLTGGYTF. For the CDR3, the DNA is TGTGCCAGCAGCCTGACAGGGGGCTACACCTTC.

The gene calls are TRBV9 and TRBJ2-1; 9 positions agree with TRBD1. The length of the CDR3 is 14 residues. CDR1 SGDLS and CDR2 YYNGEE come from the germline V gene. Trimming removed 3 bases from V and 6 bases from J; junction bases left unmatched: 4. For the CDR3, the DNA is TGTGCCAGCAGCGCGACAGGGGGTGGCAATGAGCAGTTCTTC. Translating it yields CASSATGGGNEQFF.

The CDR3 sequence: CASSGDLSGYTF. The DNA of the CDR3 is TGTGCCAGCAGCGGGGACTTGTCTGGCTACACCTTC. The chain links TRBV27 to TRBJ1-2; D might be TRBD1 (5 bases). The ends were cut back, 6 bases at V and 7 bases at J, with 12 bases in the middle. Per germline, CDR1 MNHEY and CDR2 SMNVEV (reference sequence). The CDR3 runs to 12 residues.

The rearrangement links TRBV28 to TRBJ2-7, with D perhaps TRBD1 (5 bases). The germline V gene encodes CDR1 MDHEN and CDR2 SYDVKM. V shed 10 bases and J shed 2 bases, with 15 bases lying between them. There are 13 residues in the CDR3. The CDR3 nucleotides are TGTGCCACCATGGGGCAGGGCCCCTACGAGCAGTACTTC. As protein: CATMGQGPYEQYF.